Each of the 22 T cell receptor beta chains below was sequenced from the same sample in a study of human T cells and chemical hapten exposure. As to time point: patch test 1, 2 weeks after DPC sensitization. The treatment denotes: therapeutic diphenylcyclopropenone sensitization with weekly scalp DPC. TCRdb re-analysed the RACE reads in MiXCR, keeping a single row per CDR3 protein. The repertoire holds approximately 71,000 distinct CDR3 sequences, with 9.8% as singletons. The starting material was whole blood, obtained in connection with sensitization to the hapten diphenylcyclopropenone (DPC). The receptors shown here come from a woman between 40 and 50 years old with alopecia areata. Some clones in this sample may be carry-over from other donors' samples.

This clonotype appeared many times. DNA of the CDR3: TGTGCCACCAGCAGATCGAATGAAAAACTGTTTTTT. This gives the protein CATSRSNEKLFF. V is TRBV15 and J is TRBJ1-4; D is unresolved. The CDR3 spans 12 residues. Germline assignment: CDR1 LNHNV and CDR2 YYDKDF (reference sequence). Trimming took 2 bases from V and 5 from J, leaving 3 bases between them.

Concerning this clonotype: A much larger clone lies one base from this, so it may be a read error. The chain combines TRBV7-8 with TRBJ2-3; TRBD2 matches 9 bases. The CDR3 totals 14 residues. Looked up from germline, CDR1 is SGHVS and CDR2 is FQNEAQ. V lost 3 bases to trimming and J lost 7 bases; unmatched junction nucleotides: 5. The CDR3, as DNA: TGTGCCAGCAGCTTGGCGGGGGGGCAATATACGCAGTATTTT. Residues: CASSLAGGQYTQYF.

The J gene is TRBJ1-5, the V gene TRBV20-1, with a weak D call TRBD1 (6 bases). The CDR3 totals 18 residues. Germline CDR1 is DFQATT and CDR2 is SNEGSKA (reference sequence). The V and J ends lost 0 bases and 1 base respectively, with 19 bases between them. CDR3 loop: CSARDIVGGAESNQPQHF. CDR3 coding DNA: TGCAGTGCTAGAGATATAGTCGGGGGGGCGGAGAGCAATCAGCCCCAGCATTTT.

This chain connects TRBV29-1 to TRBJ2-1, with 9 bases lining up with TRBD1. Germline CDR1 is SQVTM and CDR2 is ANQGSEA. This CDR3 spans 14 amino acids. Trimming took 7 bases from V and 10 from J; bases not matched to a gene: 14. The CDR3 DNA reads TGCAGCGGGTCGGGACAGGGTCCCTACGAGGAGCAGTTCTTC. Translation: CSGSGQGPYEEQFF.

This clonotype was recorded many times. The chain links TRBV4-3 to TRBJ1-2; 9 nucleotides line up with TRBD1. V lost 0 bases and J lost 8; bases outside the gene matches: 13. Germline CDR1 LGHNA, CDR2 YSLEER. The CDR3 sequence is 17 residues long. CDR3 coding DNA: TGCGCCAGCAGCCAAGATATAACCCTGAGACAGGGGGACGGCTACACCTTC. Amino acids: CASSQDITLRQGDGYTF.

In this sample, this clonotype turned up many times. The V gene is TRBV24-1, the J gene TRBJ2-4, with a possible D match to TRBD2 (5 bases). The CDR3 spans 15 residues. From germline, CDR1 is KGHDR and CDR2 SFDVKD. The germline V and J ends were trimmed by 3 bases and 1 base, with 9 bases remaining between them. The CDR3, as DNA: TGTGCCACCAGTGATCCCGGGGTCGCCAAAAACATTCAGTACTTC. Translation: CATSDPGVAKNIQYF.

This clonotype was observed a handful of times. This rearrangement joins TRBV5-1 to TRBJ1-1; D remains unclear. CDR3 length equals 14 residues. Trimming pared 0 bases from V and 4 bases from J, leaving 10 bases between. In germline, CDR1 is SGHRS, CDR2 YFSETQ. The CDR3 region is CASSLVLAATEAFF. Here the CDR3 DNA reads TGCGCCAGCAGCTTGGTGCTGGCGGCCACTGAAGCTTTCTTT.

This clonotype came up many times. The rearrangement joins TRBV6-2 or TRBV6-3 to TRBJ1-1; possible D gene TRBD1, 6 bases. The CDR3 contains 14 residues. Deletions cut 6 bases from V and 11 bases from J, with 22 bases between. Germline V gene sequence: CDR1 MNHEY, CDR2 SVGEGT. The CDR3 here is CASSTRSRGEGAFF. The CDR3 DNA follows: TGTGCCAGCAGCACCCGATCCAGGGGTGAGGGGGCTTTCTTT.

This clonotype has more than one count but fewer than ten. The V gene is TRBV6-5, the J gene TRBJ2-7, with 7 nucleotides matching TRBD1. V shed 6 bases, J shed 1 base, and the junction held 9 bases outside the gene matches. The germline V gene encodes CDR1 MNHEY and CDR2 SVGAGI. CDR3 length equals 15 residues. The CDR3 loop is CASSSDRAKSYEQYF. For the CDR3, the DNA is TGTGCCAGCAGCTCCGACAGGGCCAAATCCTACGAGCAGTACTTC.

In nucleotides, the CDR3 is TGTGCCAGCAGTCCTATAAGCGGGGACGATGATACGCAGTATTTT. Its translation: CASSPISGDDDTQYF. The gene calls are TRBV12-3 or TRBV12-4 and TRBJ2-3; 7 bases line up with TRBD2. With 5 bases clipped from V and 6 bases from J, the junction kept 11 bases outside the gene matches. The CDR3 is 15 residues long.

This rearrangement joins TRBV7-6 to TRBJ2-2; 11 bases are a match to TRBD1. Germline V gene sequence: CDR1 SGHVS, CDR2 FNYEAQ. V lost 3 bases to trimming and J lost 5 bases; unmatched junction nucleotides: 8. The CDR3 totals 17 residues. CDR3 sequence (DNA): TGTGCCAGCAGCTTGGGGACAGGGGGTATTTGGACCGGGGAGCTGTTTTTT. Its translation: CASSLGTGGIWTGELFF.

The table lists this clonotype with a few counts. The chain carries TRBV5-1 and TRBJ1-1; 7 positions match TRBD1. The CDR3 totals 15 residues. The junction had 7 bases not matched to a gene; V was cut back by 0 bases and J by 5 bases. CDR1 is SGHRS, CDR2 YFSETQ, per germline. CDR3 nucleotide sequence: TGCGCCAGCAGCTTGGAGACAGGGAGGGGGACTGAAGCTTTCTTT. Translation: CASSLETGRGTEAFF.

This chain joins TRBV5-1 and TRBJ2-5; tentative D call: TRBD2 (5 bases). V lost 3 bases and J 1 base, leaving 16 bases between the germline ends. Germline V gives CDR1 SGHRS, CDR2 YFSETQ. CDR3 size: 16 residues. The CDR3 coding sequence is TGCGCCAGCAGCTCCCAACCGGGGTGGGGCCAAGAGACCCAGTACTTC. Its protein product is CASSSQPGWGQETQYF.

In this sample, this clonotype turned up many times. V gene TRBV15 combines with J gene TRBJ2-3; 12 nucleotides align to TRBD2. Trimming cost V 2 bases and J 4 bases; bases outside gene matches: 1. CDR1 is LNHNV, CDR2 YYDKDF, per germline (reference sequence). This CDR3 contains 15 residues. The CDR3 nucleotides are TGTGCCACCAGCAGACCTAGCGGGGGGGCAGATACGCAGTATTTT. This codes for CATSRPSGGADTQYF.

The V gene is TRBV5-1, the J gene TRBJ2-5, with 12 bases fitting TRBD1. V dropped 4 bases and J dropped 3; count of bases not matched to a gene: 7. CDR1 and CDR2 from the germline V gene are SGHRS and YFSETQ. The CDR3 has 16 residues. As DNA, the CDR3 is TGCGCCAGCAGCCGTAAGGGACAGGGGGCCGAAGAGACCCAGTACTTC. This translates into CASSRKGQGAEETQYF.

This clonotype was recorded at least ten times. The V and J genes are TRBV11-2 and TRBJ2-3, with D possibly being TRBD1 (7 bases). Trimming stripped 5 bases from V and 1 base from J, with 22 bases between. There are 18 residues in the CDR3. Looked up from germline, CDR1 is SGHAT and CDR2 is FQNNGV. CDR3 sequence (DNA): TGTGCCAGCAGCCCCAGGGGGGCAGCTGGGGTCGGCACAGATACGCAGTATTTT. Encoded protein: CASSPRGAAGVGTDTQYF.

This chain uses TRBV12-3 or TRBV12-4 with TRBJ1-4; D is ambiguous. V was trimmed by 1 base and J by 6 bases, leaving 0 bases between them. The CDR3 sequence is 11 residues long. The CDR3 sequence: CASSLDEKLFF. The CDR3 bases are TGTGCCAGCAGTTTAGATGAAAAACTGTTTTTT.

The table lists this clonotype with many counts. The chain couples TRBV6-1 to TRBJ2-3, with TRBD2 matching over 8 bases. Germline assignment: CDR1 MNHNS and CDR2 SASEGT. Germline trimming cut 0 bases from V and 3 bases from J; bases unmatched to any gene: 5. CDR3 size: 16 residues. In DNA, the CDR3 is TGTGCCAGCAGTGAAGCCCCGGGGGGGCTTACAGATACGCAGTATTTT. Its protein product is CASSEAPGGLTDTQYF.

The table lists this clonotype with many counts. The gene calls are TRBV6-6 and TRBJ1-3; possibly TRBD1 for D (5 bases). The CDR3 has 14 residues. Germline V CDR1 and CDR2: MNHNY, SVGAGI (reference sequence). Trimming removed 5 bases at V and 8 bases at J, with 16 bases between. CDR3 in amino acids: CASSLQGNAYTIYF. For the CDR3, the DNA is TGTGCCAGCAGTCTTCAGGGAAACGCGTACACCATATATTTT.

This clonotype has at least ten counts. The gene calls are TRBV5-6 and TRBJ1-1; 7 bases map to TRBD1. CDR1 is SGHDT and CDR2 is YYEEEE in the germline V gene. After removal of 4 bases from V and 2 bases from J, the junction contained 8 bases not matched to a gene. The CDR3 extends over 15 amino acids. CDR3 DNA sequence: TGTGCCAGCAGCCCAGTGGGACAGATAAACACTGAAGCTTTCTTT. The encoded protein is CASSPVGQINTEAFF. Drawing the rest from reference TRBV5-6 and TRBJ1-1, the complete variable domain is DAGVTQSPTHLIKTRGQQVTLRCSPKSGHDTVSWYQQALGQGPQFIFQYYEEEERQRGNFPDRFSGHQFPNYSSELNVNALLLGDSALYLCASSPVGQINTEAFFGQGTRLTVV.

The chain joins TRBV11-2 to TRBJ1-2; D remains ambiguous. Trimming took off 4 bases at V and 5 bases at J, with 14 bases between the two ends. This CDR3 spans 14 amino acids. Germline V CDR1 and CDR2: SGHAT, FQNNGV. The CDR3, as DNA: TGTGCCAGCAGCTCCGGTGTCGGGCCTTATGGCTACACCTTC. Its translation: CASSSGVGPYGYTF. The whole variable domain, remainder taken from reference TRBV11-2 and TRBJ1-2, is EAGVAQSPRYKIIEKRQSVAFWCNPISGHATLYWYQQILGQGPKLLIQFQNNGVVDDSQLPKDRFSAERLKGVDSTLKIQPAKLEDSAVYLCASSSGVGPYGYTFGSGTRLTVV.

The chain is built from TRBV15 and TRBJ2-5; D is uncertain. In germline, CDR1 is LNHNV, CDR2 YYDKDF (reference sequence). Trimming left V 8 bases short and J 2 bases short, with 12 bases between. The CDR3 covers 13 residues. CDR3 coding DNA: TGTGCCACCCGACACGGCGCGCAAGAGACCCAGTACTTC. It codes for CATRHGAQETQYF.